The entry below gives a single T cell receptor beta chain sequence along with its context. This clone turned up a few times. It lacks a known antigen. Per-base quality was not reported, and no clone a single base away is much larger than it. The data belong to a study of cytotoxic CD8 clonotypes in ibrutinib-treated CLL (dated by TCRdb to 2020 to 2022). Background on the whole study: The cohort had ten to twelve relapsed/refractory and approximately 15 treatment-naive patients; under 18 were IGHV unmutated. Responses were partial in around 25 patients and complete in 2; after median around 66 months follow-up, about 15 stayed in remission and about twelve progressed. Response samples were taken after a median of 12 months on treatment, ranging from about 6 to 40 months. On average, each sample yielded 270,000 or so productive templates and roughly 95,000 productive rearrangements. Longitudinal samples were obtainable from 26 of the 86 participants in the trial. Cryopreserved peripheral blood mononuclear cells were collected before treatment, at response, and at either disease progression or sustained remission. Patients were still on ibrutinib when every remission and progressive disease sample was collected. Summary of the overall study and its limitations: Public clonotypes were rare and either shrank or stayed stable during treatment, and the rise in clonality at ibrutinib response reflected expansion of private clonotypes. An increase in clonality was observed at ibrutinib response, with clonality remaining stable during sustained remission and falling back toward baseline at progression. At baseline, clonality was higher than in age-matched healthy donors and showed a strong correlation with circulating CD8+ T-cell counts. Sampling times were not matched between patients in sustained remission and patients whose disease was progressing, and lymph node repertoires were not examined.

The label giving this sample's time point can be read as: progressive disease on ibrutinib. About 2 micrograms of genomic DNA were extracted from cryopreserved PBMCs for TCR beta library preparation. Longitudinal blood samples from CLL patients receiving ibrutinib monotherapy were subjected to high-throughput TCR beta sequencing. The patients took part in an open-label, single-center phase 2 trial of ibrutinib monotherapy. The CDR3 measures 14 amino acids from cysteine to phenylalanine. The DNA shown is the 42-base CDR3, in frame from base 1. The trim is 8 bases for V and 7 bases for J, with a gap of 15 bases between the germline ends. In the germline V gene, CDR1 corresponds to SNHLY and CDR2 to FYNNEI. Each clonotype received, on average, 10x coverage in deep resolution sequencing performed on a MiSeq, where the target depth lay between 1 in 1 million and 1 in 200,000 T cells. TCR beta libraries were generated with the immunoSEQ hsTCRB Kit. In the source study's methods: Data were analyzed with ImmunoSEQ Data Assistant and ImmunoSEQ Analyzer, with V, D and J genes assigned per IMGT definitions. Clonality, with values ranging from 0 to 1, was calculated as one minus the normalized Shannon entropy of productive rearrangement frequencies. Public clonotype analysis was restricted to overrepresented clonotypes comprising at least 0.05% of each patient's repertoire. About a dozen age-matched healthy donor repertoires from immuneACCESS served as clonality controls. The source is immuneACCESS, and TCRdb retained only in-frame sequences with V and J called. Part of the clones is not carried over; for the studies checked, unresolved V genes explain less than half of this, and the remainder is unexplained. V and J calls plus clone size are reproduced from that table; the DNA served to infer D and trimming. Recorded for this sample are approximately 70,000 clones; 70% to 90% of them occurred a single time. Clones ranked in the top ten supply roughly 7.1% of the sample.

The chain employs TRBV2 and TRBJ1-6, and possibly TRBD1, on 5 matching bases. The sequence came from a human donor with chronic lymphocytic leukemia. This specimen consisted of PBMCs, obtained at disease progression, from a patient treated with ibrutinib. The DNA is TGTGCCAGCCGGGGCTCCCTAGGGAATTCACCCCTCCACTTT. Its protein is CASRGSLGNSPLHF. Where the CDR3 stops, the reference TRBV2 and TRBJ1-6 genes take over; the full variable domain is EPEVTQTPSHQVTQMGQEVILRCVPISNHLYFYWYRQILGQKVEFLVSFYNNEISEKSEIFDDQFSVERPDGSNFTLKIRSTKLEDSAMYFCASRGSLGNSPLHFGNGTRLTVT.